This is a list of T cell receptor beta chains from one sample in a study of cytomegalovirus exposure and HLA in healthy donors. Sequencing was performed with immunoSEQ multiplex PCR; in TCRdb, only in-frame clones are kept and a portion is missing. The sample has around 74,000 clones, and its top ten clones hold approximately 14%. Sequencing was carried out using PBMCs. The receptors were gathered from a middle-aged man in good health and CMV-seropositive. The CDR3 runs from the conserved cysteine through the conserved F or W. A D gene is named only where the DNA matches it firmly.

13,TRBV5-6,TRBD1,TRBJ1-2,CASSFTGDYGYTF,TGTGCCAGCAGCTTTACAGGGGACTATGGCTACACCTTC
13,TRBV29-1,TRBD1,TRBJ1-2,CSARDRSNYGYTF,TGCAGCGCCCGGGACAGGTCTAACTATGGCTACACCTTC
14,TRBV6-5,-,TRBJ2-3,CASLRAGGTDTQYF,TGTGCCAGTCTTAGGGCAGGGGGCACAGATACGCAGTATTTT
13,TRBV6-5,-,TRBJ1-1,CASSSSGGTEAFF,TGTGCCAGCAGTTCTTCCGGGGGGACTGAAGCTTTCTTT
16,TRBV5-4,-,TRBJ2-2,CASSPGAGVSTGELFF,TGTGCCAGCAGTCCGGGGGCGGGGGTGTCCACCGGGGAGCTGTTTTTT
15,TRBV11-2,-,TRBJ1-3,CASSLEGGSGNTIYF,TGTGCCAGCAGCTTAGAAGGGGGCTCTGGAAACACCATATATTTT
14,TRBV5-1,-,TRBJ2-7,CASSLAHVTDEQYF,TGCGCCAGCAGCTTAGCCCACGTTACGGACGAGCAGTACTTC
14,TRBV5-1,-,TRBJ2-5,CASSLAGGQETQYF,TGCGCCAGCAGCTTGGCCGGGGGCCAAGAGACCCAGTACTTC
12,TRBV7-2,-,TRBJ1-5,CASSQPGWPQHF,TGTGCCAGCAGCCAACCGGGTTGGCCCCAGCATTTT
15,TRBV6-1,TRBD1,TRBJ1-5,CASSEVGQSNQPQHF,TGTGCCAGCAGTGAAGTGGGACAGAGCAATCAGCCCCAGCATTTT
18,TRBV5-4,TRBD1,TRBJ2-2,CASSLAGLGQGNTGELFF,TGTGCCAGCAGCTTGGCTGGGTTGGGACAGGGGAACACCGGGGAGCTGTTTTTT
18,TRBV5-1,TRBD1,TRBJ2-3,CASSLSSNGDRERDTQYF,TGCGCCAGCAGCTTGTCCTCAAACGGGGACAGGGAACGGGATACGCAGTATTTT
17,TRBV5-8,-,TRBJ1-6,CASSLPTSSSYNSPLHF,TGTGCCAGCAGCTTGCCTACCTCGAGCTCCTATAATTCACCCCTCCACTTT
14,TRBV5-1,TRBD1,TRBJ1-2,CASSLGTGNYGYTF,TGCGCCAGCAGCTTGGGGACAGGGAACTATGGCTACACCTTC
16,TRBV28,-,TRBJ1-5,CASSLSGQGYSQPQHF,TGTGCCAGCAGTTTATCAGGCCAGGGTTATAGTCAGCCCCAGCATTTT
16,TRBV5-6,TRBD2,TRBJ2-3,CASSHPPSGRADTQYF,TGTGCCAGCAGCCATCCCCCTAGCGGGAGGGCAGATACGCAGTATTTT
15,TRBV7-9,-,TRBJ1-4,CASSLASQAGEKLFF,TGTGCCAGCAGCTTAGCATCTCAGGCGGGGGAAAAACTGTTTTTT
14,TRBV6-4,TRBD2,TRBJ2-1,CASRKLADSHEQFF,TGTGCCAGCAGAAAACTAGCGGACAGTCATGAGCAGTTCTTC
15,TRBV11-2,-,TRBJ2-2,CASTFGAGGTGELFF,TGTGCCAGCACCTTCGGGGCTGGGGGGACCGGGGAGCTGTTTTTT
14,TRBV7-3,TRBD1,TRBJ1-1,CASSFGQGGSEAFF,TGTGCCAGCAGCTTTGGACAGGGGGGAAGTGAAGCTTTCTTT
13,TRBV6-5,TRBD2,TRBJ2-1,CASRLAGGDEQFF,TGTGCCAGCAGACTAGCGGGAGGGGATGAGCAGTTCTTC
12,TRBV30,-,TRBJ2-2,CACGWEVGELFF,TGTGCCTGCGGGTGGGAGGTCGGGGAGCTGTTTTTT
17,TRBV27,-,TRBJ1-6,CASSFYTAYSYNSPLHF,TGTGCCAGCAGTTTTTATACAGCCTACTCCTATAATTCACCCCTCCACTTT
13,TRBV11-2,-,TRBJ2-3,CASSSLRTDTQYF,TGTGCCAGCAGCTCCCTCCGCACAGATACGCAGTATTTT
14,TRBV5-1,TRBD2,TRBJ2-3,CASTGAGGKDTQYF,TGCGCCAGCACAGGAGCGGGAGGGAAAGATACGCAGTATTTT
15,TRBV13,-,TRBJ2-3,CASSPLRDTTDTQYF,TGTGCCAGCAGCCCCCTCCGGGACACCACAGATACGCAGTATTTT
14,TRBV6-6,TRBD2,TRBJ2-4,CASSDGGAKNIQYF,TGTGCCAGCAGTGACGGGGGGGCCAAAAACATTCAGTACTTC
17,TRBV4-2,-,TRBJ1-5,CASSQEYRDYSNQPQHF,TGTGCCAGCAGCCAAGAGTACAGAGACTATAGCAATCAGCCCCAGCATTTT
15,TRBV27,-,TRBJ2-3,CASSQTLQGTDTQYF,TGTGCCAGCAGTCAAACCCTACAGGGAACAGATACGCAGTATTTT
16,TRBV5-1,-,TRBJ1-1,CASSLFPGLKGTEAFF,TGCGCCAGCAGCTTATTCCCAGGGTTGAAGGGCACTGAAGCTTTCTTT
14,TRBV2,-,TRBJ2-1,CASRIGSSYNEQFF,TGTGCCAGCAGGATCGGGAGCTCCTACAATGAGCAGTTCTTC
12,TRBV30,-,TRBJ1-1,CAWALGNTEAFF,TGTGCCTGGGCCCTCGGGAACACTGAAGCTTTCTTT
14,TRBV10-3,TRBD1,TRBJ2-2,CAIRRQGNAGELFF,TGTGCCATCAGAAGACAGGGTAATGCCGGGGAGCTGTTTTTT
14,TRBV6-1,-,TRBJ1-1,CASSLLRTGTEAFF,TGTGCCAGCTCCCTGCTCAGGACTGGGACTGAAGCTTTCTTT
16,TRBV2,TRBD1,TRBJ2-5,CASTLRDRGTSETQYF,TGTGCCAGCACACTCCGAGACAGGGGTACCTCAGAGACCCAGTACTTC
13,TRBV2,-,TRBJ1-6,CASSERVNSPLHF,TGTGCCAGCAGTGAGCGGGTAAATTCACCCCTCCACTTT
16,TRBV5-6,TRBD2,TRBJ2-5,CASRFWTSGAQETQYF,TGTGCCAGCAGATTCTGGACTAGCGGGGCTCAAGAGACCCAGTACTTC
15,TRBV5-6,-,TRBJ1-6,CASLAWSSYNSPLHF,TGTGCCAGTCTCGCCTGGAGCTCCTATAATTCACCCCTCCACTTT
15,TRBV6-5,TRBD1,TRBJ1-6,CASKFGTDYNSPLHF,TGTGCCAGCAAATTCGGGACAGACTATAATTCACCCCTCCACTTT
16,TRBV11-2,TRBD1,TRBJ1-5,CASTPGQGHSNQPQHF,TGTGCCAGCACCCCGGGACAGGGACATAGCAATCAGCCCCAGCATTTT
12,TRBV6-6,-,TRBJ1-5,CASSFRNQPQHF,TGTGCCAGCAGTTTCAGAAATCAGCCCCAGCATTTT
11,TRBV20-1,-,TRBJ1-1,CSPSPVTEAFF,TGCAGCCCTAGCCCCGTGACTGAAGCTTTCTTT
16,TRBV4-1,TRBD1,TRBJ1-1,CASSLLEGTAYTEAFF,TGCGCCAGCAGCCTCCTCGAGGGGACAGCCTACACTGAAGCTTTCTTT
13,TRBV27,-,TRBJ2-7,CASSLTGNPEQYF,TGTGCCAGCAGTTTAACGGGGAACCCCGAGCAGTACTTC
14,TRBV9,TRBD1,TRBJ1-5,CASSPGQQNQPQHF,TGTGCCAGCAGCCCGGGACAGCAGAATCAGCCCCAGCATTTT
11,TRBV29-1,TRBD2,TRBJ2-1,CSGGLADEQFF,TGCAGCGGGGGACTAGCGGATGAGCAGTTCTTC
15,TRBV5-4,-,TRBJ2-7,CASSFDGFSALGQYF,TGTGCCAGCAGCTTCGACGGATTCAGTGCTCTAGGGCAGTACTTC
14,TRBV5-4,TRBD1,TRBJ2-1,CASSLGTGDDEQFF,TGTGCCAGCAGCTTGGGGACAGGGGATGATGAGCAGTTCTTC